The following is a T cell receptor (beta chain) sequence with its context. Its antigen is currently unknown. Time point denoted: newly diagnosed, previously untreated cHL patient sample. Magnetic negative selection isolated CD8+ T cells from thawed PBMCs. PBMCs from patients with newly diagnosed, untreated classical Hodgkin lymphoma served as a comparison group for the relapsed/refractory trial patients. These data originate in a study of PD-1 blockade in classical Hodgkin lymphoma. Points from the study as a whole: Relative to healthy donors, newly diagnosed patients reportedly had lower baseline TCR diversity, which was reported as lower still in relapsed/refractory patients. Underlying causes for the observed repertoire differences were not defined, possibly disease activity or prior therapy.

This CDR3 is 15 amino acids long. V was pared by 5 bases and J by 4 bases, with 15 bases between. Germline CDR1 reads MNHEY; CDR2 reads SMNVEV (reference sequence). Libraries were prepared by immunoSEQ multiplex PCR; TCRdb keeps only in-frame clonotypes and omits some of them. The top ten hold about 7% of the sample, which has 23,000 or so clones, approximately 87% seen once. Sequencing input: CD8+ T cells from blood. This clonotype was obtained from a human donor with classical Hodgkin lymphoma. V usage is TRBV27 and J usage is TRBJ1-5; D gene unclear. Here the CDR3 reads CASSMRIDFNQPQHF. CDR3 nucleotides: TGTGCCAGCAGTATGCGGATAGATTTTAATCAGCCCCAGCATTTT.